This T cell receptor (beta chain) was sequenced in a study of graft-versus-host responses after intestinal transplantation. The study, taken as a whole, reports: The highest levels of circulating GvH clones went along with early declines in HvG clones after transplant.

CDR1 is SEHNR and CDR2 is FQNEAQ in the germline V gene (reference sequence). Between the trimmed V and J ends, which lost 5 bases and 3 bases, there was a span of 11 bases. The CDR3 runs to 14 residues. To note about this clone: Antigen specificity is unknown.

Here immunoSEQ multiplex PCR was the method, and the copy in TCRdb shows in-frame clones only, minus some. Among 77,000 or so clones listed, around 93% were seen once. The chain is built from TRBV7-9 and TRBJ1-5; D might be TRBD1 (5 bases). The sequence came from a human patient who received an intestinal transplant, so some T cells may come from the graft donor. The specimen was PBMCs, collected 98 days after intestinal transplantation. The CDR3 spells CASSLGTNNQPQHF. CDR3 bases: TGTGCCAGCAGCCTCGGGACCAACAATCAGCCCCAGCATTTT.